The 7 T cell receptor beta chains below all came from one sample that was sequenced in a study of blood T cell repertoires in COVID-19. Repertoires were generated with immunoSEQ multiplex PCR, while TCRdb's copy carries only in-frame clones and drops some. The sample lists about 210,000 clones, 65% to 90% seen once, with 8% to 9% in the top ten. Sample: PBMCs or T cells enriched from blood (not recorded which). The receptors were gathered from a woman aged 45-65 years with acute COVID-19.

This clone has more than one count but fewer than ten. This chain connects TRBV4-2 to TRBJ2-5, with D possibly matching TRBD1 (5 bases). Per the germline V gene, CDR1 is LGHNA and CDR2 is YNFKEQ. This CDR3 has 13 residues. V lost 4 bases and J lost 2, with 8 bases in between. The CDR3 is CASSRNRQETQYF. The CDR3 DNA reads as TGTGCCAGCAGCCGAAACAGGCAAGAGACCCAGTACTTC.

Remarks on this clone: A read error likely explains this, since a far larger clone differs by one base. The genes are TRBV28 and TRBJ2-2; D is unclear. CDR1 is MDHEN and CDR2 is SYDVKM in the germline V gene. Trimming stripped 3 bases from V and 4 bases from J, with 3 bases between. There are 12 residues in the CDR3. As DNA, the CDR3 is TGTGCCAGCAGTTTGAGCACCGGGGAGCTGTTTTTT. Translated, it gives CASSLSTGELFF.

Written as DNA, the CDR3 is TGTGCCAGCAGCCAAGCGGGGGTGTACTATGGCTACACCTTC. Encoded protein: CASSQAGVYYGYTF. The V gene is TRBV14, the J gene TRBJ1-2; D might be TRBD1 (5 bases). In germline, CDR1 is SGHDN, CDR2 FVKESK. Trimming removed 1 base at V and 3 bases at J, with 9 bases between. The length of the CDR3 is 14 residues.

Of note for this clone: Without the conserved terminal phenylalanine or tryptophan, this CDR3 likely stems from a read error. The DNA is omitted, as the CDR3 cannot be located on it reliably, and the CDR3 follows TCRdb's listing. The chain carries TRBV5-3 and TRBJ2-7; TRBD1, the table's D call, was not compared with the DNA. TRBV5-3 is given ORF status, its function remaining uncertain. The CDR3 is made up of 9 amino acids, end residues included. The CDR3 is CARSHNRRL.

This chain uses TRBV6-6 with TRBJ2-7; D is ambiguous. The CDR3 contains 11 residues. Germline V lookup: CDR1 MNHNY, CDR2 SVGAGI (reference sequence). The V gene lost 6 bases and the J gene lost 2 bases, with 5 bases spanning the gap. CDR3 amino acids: CASRSTYEQYF. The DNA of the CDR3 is TGTGCCAGCAGGTCCACCTACGAGCAGTACTTC.

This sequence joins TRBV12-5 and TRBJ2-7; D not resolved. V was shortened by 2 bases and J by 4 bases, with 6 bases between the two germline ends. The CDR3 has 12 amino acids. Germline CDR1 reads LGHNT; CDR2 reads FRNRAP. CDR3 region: CASGLTAYEQYF. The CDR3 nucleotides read TGTGCTAGTGGTTTGACAGCTTACGAGCAGTACTTC.

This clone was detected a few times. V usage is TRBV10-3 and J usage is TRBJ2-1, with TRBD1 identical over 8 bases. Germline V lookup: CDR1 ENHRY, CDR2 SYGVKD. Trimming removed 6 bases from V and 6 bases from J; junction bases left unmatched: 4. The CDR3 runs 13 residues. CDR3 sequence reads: CAIRDRAGNEQFF. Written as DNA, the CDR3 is TGTGCCATCAGGGACAGGGCGGGCAATGAGCAGTTCTTC.